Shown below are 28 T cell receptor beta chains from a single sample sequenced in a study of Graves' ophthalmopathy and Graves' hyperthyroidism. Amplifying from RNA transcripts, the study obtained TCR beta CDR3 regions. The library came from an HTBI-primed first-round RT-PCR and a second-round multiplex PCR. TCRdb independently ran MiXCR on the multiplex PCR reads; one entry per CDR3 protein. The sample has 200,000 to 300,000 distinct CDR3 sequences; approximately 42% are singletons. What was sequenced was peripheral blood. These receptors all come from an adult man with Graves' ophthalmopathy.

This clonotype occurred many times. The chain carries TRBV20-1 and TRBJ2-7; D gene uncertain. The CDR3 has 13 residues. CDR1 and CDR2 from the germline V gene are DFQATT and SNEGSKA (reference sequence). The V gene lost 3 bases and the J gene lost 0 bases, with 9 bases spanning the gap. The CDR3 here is CSASPRPSYEQYF. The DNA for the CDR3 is TGCAGTGCTAGTCCCAGGCCCTCCTACGAGCAGTACTTC.

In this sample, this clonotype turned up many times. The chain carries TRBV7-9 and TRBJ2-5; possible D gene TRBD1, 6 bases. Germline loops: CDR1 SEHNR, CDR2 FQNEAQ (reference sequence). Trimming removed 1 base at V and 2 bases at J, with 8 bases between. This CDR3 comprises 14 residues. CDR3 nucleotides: TGTGCCAGCAGCTTAGGGACAGTACAAGAGACCCAGTACTTC. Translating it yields CASSLGTVQETQYF.

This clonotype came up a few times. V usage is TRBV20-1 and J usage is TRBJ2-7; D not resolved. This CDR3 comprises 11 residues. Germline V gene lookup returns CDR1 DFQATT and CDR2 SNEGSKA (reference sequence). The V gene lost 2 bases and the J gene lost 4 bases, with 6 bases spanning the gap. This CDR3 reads CSARHAYEQYF. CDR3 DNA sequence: TGCAGTGCTAGACACGCTTACGAGCAGTACTTC.

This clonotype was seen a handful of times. The CDR3 DNA is TGTGCCAGTAGAGGGCAGGGCCACAATCAGCCCCAGCATTTT. Translating it yields CASRGQGHNQPQHF. V is TRBV19 and J is TRBJ1-5, with D perhaps TRBD1 (5 bases). The length of the CDR3 is 14 residues. V was cut by 6 bases and J by 3 bases, with 12 bases left in between. The V gene's germline CDR1 is LNHDA and CDR2 SQIVND (reference sequence).

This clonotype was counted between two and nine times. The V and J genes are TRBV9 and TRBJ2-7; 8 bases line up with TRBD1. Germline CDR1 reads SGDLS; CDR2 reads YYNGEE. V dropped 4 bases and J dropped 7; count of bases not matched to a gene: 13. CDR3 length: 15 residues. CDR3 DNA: TGTGCCAGCAGCCACCAGGGACAGGCCCCCGGGGAGCAGTACTTC. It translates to CASSHQGQAPGEQYF.

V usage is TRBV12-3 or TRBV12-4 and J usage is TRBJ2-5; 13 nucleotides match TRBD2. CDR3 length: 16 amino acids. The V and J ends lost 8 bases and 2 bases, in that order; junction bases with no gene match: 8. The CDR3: CASSTSGRPRQETQYF. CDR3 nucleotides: TGTGCCAGCTCGACTAGCGGGAGGCCGCGACAAGAGACCCAGTACTTC.

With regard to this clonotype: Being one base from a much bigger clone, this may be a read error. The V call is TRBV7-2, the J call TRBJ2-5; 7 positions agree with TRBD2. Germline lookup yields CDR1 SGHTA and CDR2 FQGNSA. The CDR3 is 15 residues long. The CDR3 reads CASSFGTNHKEAQYF. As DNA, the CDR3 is TGTGCCAGCAGCTTCGGGACTAACCATAAAGAGGCCCAGTACTTC.

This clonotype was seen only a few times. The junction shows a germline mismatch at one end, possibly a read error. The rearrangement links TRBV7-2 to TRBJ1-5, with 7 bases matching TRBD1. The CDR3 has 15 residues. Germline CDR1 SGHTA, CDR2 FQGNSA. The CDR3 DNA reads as TGTGCCAGCAGCATAGCGACAGGGTCGAGACAGCCCCAGCATTTT. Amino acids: CASSIATGSRQPQHF.

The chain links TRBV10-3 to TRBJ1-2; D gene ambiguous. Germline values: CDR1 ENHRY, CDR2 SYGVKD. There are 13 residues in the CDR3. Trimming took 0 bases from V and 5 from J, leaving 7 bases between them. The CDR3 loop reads CAISESHLYGYTF. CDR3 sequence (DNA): TGTGCCATCAGTGAGTCCCATTTATATGGCTACACCTTC.

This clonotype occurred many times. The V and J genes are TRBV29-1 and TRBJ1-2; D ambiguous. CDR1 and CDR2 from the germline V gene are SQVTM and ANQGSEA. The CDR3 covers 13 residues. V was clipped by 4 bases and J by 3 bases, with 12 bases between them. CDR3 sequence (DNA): TGCAGCGTTGGCCAGCCCCCGGACTATGGCTACACCTTC. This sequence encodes CSVGQPPDYGYTF.

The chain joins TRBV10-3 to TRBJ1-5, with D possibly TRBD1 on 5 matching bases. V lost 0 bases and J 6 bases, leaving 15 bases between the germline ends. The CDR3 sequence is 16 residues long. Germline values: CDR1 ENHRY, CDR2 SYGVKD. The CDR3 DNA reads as TGTGCCATCAGTGAGTCGATGGAGGGACGGACTCAGCCCCAGCATTTT. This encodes CAISESMEGRTQPQHF.

The CDR3 region is CASSQAGGLSSGNTIYF. For the CDR3, the DNA is TGTGCCAGCAGCCAAGCCGGCGGCCTCAGCTCTGGAAACACCATATATTTT. The rearrangement joins TRBV4-2 to TRBJ1-3; D unresolved. Per the germline V gene, CDR1 is LGHNA and CDR2 is YNFKEQ. V lost 1 base and J lost 0, with 13 bases in between. The CDR3 runs 17 residues.

This CDR3 reads CASSQQGTDQPQHF. The CDR3 coding sequence is TGTGCCAGCTCACAACAGGGGACCGATCAGCCCCAGCATTTT. The chain carries TRBV18 and TRBJ1-5; 7 bases agree with TRBD1. CDR1 is KGHSH, CDR2 LQKENI, per germline. J was trimmed by 5 bases and V by 4 bases; bases with no gene match: 5. The CDR3 has 14 residues. The full variable domain, completed using reference TRBV18 and TRBJ1-5, is NAGVMQNPRHLVRRRGQEARLRCSPMKGHSHVYWYRQLPEEGLKFMVYLQKENIIDESGMPKERFSAEFPKEGPSILRIQQVVRGDSAAYFCASSQQGTDQPQHFGDGTRLSIL.

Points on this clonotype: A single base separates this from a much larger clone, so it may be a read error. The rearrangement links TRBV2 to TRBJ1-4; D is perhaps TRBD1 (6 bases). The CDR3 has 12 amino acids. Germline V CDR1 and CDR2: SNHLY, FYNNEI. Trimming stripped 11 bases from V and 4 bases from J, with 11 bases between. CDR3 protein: CAGSDSNEKLFF. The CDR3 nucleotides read TGTGCCGGCTCGGACAGTAATGAAAAACTGTTTTTT.

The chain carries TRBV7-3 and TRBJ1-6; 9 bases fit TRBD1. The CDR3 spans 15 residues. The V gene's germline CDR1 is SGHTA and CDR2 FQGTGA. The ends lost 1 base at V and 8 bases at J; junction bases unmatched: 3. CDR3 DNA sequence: TGTGCCAGCAGCTTAAGGACAGGGGTTGATTCACCCCTCCACTTT. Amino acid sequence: CASSLRTGVDSPLHF.

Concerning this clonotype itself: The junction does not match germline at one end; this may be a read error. CDR3 sequence (DNA): TGTGCCAGCAGCCAAGGGCAGGCAAAGGTTTTT. As protein: CASSQGQAKVF. This rearrangement joins TRBV12-3 or TRBV12-4 to TRBJ1-4; D is unresolved. This CDR3 comprises 11 residues.

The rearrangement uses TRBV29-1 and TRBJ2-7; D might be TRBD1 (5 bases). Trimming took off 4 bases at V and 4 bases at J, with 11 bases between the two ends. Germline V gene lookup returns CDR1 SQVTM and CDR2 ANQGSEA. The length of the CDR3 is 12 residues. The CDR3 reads CSVGGQSYEQYF. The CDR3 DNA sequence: TGCAGCGTTGGGGGCCAGAGTTACGAGCAGTACTTC.

DNA for the CDR3: TGTGCCAGCAGCTTCTACAGTGGAAACACCATATATTTT. Translating gives CASSFYSGNTIYF. This chain links TRBV7-9 with TRBJ1-3; D unresolved. Trimming took off 3 bases at V and 3 bases at J, with 6 bases between the two ends. This CDR3 contains 13 residues. CDR1 SEHNR and CDR2 FQNEAQ come from the germline V gene (reference sequence).

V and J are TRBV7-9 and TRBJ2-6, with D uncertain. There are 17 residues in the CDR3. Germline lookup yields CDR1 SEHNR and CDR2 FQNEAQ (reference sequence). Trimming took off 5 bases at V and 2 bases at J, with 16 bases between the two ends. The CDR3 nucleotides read TGTGCCAGCAGCCGAAGGGCAGGAAAAGCTGGGGCCAACGTCCTGACTTTC. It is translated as CASSRRAGKAGANVLTF.

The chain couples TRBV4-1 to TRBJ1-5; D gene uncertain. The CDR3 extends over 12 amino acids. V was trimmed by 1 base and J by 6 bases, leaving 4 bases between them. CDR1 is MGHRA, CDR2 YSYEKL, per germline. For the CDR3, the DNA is TGCGCCAGCAGCCAAGTGGGTCAGCCCCAGCATTTT. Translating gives CASSQVGQPQHF.

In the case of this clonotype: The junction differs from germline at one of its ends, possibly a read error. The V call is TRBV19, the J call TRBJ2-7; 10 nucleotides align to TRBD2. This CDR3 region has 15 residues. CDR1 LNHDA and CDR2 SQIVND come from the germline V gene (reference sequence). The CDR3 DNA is TGTGCCAGTTCGTGGCTAGCGGGAGATTCCTACGAGCGGTACTTC. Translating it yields CASSWLAGDSYERYF.

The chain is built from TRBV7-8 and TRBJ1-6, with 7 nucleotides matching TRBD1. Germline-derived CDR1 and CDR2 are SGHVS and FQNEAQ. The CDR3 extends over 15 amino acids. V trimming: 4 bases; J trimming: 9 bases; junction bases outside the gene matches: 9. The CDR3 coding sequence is TGTGCCAGCAGCTCTTCCGGGACAGCCTTTTCACCCCTCCACTTT. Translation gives CASSSSGTAFSPLHF.

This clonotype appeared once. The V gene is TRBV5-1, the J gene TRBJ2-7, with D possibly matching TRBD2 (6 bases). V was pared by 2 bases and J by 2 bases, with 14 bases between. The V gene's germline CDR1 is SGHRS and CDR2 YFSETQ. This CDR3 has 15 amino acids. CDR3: CASSLSRDWPYEQYF. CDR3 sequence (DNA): TGCGCCAGCAGCTTAAGCCGGGACTGGCCCTACGAGCAGTACTTC.

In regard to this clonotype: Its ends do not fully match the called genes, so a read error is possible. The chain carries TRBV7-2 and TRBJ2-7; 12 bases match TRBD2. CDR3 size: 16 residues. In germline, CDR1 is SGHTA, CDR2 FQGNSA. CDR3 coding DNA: TGTGCCGGCAGCTTACGCCCCGGACTAGCGGGGTACGAGCAGTACTTC. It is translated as CAGSLRPGLAGYEQYF.

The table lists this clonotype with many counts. CDR3 sequence: CASSFGGGSITGELFF. The CDR3 DNA reads as TGTGCCAGCAGCTTCGGAGGGGGCAGCATAACCGGGGAGCTGTTTTTT. V gene TRBV7-2 combines with J gene TRBJ2-2, with D perhaps TRBD1 (7 bases). The CDR3 covers 16 residues. Trimming took off 3 bases at V and 5 bases at J, with 16 bases between the two ends. The V gene's germline CDR1 is SGHTA and CDR2 FQGNSA. Filled out from reference TRBV7-2 and TRBJ2-2, the complete variable domain reads GAGVSQSPSNKVTEKGKDVELRCDPISGHTALYWYRQSLGQGLEFLIYFQGNSAPDKSGLPSDRFSAERTGGSVSTLTIQRTQQEDSAVYLCASSFGGGSITGELFFGEGSRLTVL.

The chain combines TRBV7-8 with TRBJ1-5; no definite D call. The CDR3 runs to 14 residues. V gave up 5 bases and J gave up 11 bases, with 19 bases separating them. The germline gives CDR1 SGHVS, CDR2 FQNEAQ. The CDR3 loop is CASSRGPPVRAQHF. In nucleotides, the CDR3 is TGTGCCAGCAGCCGGGGTCCCCCGGTGCGGGCCCAGCATTTT.

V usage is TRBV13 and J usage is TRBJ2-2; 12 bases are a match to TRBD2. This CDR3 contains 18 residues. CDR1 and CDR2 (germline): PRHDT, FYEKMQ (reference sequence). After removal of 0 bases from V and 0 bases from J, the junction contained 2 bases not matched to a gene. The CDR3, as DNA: TGTGCCAGCAGCTTAGGCCTAGCGGGAGGGGCGAACACCGGGGAGCTGTTTTTT. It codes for CASSLGLAGGANTGELFF.

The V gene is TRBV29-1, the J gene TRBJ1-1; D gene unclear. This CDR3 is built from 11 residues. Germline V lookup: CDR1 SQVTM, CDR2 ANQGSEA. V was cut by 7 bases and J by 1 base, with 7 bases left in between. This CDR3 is CSGRANTEAFF. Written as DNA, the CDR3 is TGCAGCGGGCGGGCGAACACTGAAGCTTTCTTT.